This is a list of T cell receptor beta chains from one sample in a study of blood T cell repertoires in COVID-19. Sequencing used immunoSEQ multiplex PCR; TCRdb keeps in-frame clones, though not all of them. The data contain 300,000 or so clones, 65% to 90% of them singletons. Sequencing was performed on PBMCs or T cells enriched from blood (not recorded which). These receptors all come from a woman between 40 and 50 years old with acute COVID-19. The CDR3 runs from the conserved cysteine through the conserved F or W. D genes are given only for firm matches. Where a row states a size, it is once, few, many or the class of an expanded clone; other rows omit it.

D gene: -
clone size: -
J gene: TRBJ2-7
V gene: TRBV12-3/TRBV12-4
CDR3 DNA: TGTGCCAGCAGTTTCAGCGGAACCTACGAGCAGTACTTC
CDR3 protein: CASSFSGTYEQYF

D gene: -
clone size: -
J gene: TRBJ2-7
V gene: TRBV21-1
CDR3 DNA: TGTGCCAGCAGCAAAGGGACTAGCGGGAGTTCTTACGAGCAGTACTTC
CDR3 protein: CASSKGTSGSSYEQYF

D gene: -
clone size: -
J gene: TRBJ1-6
V gene: TRBV4-1
CDR3 DNA: TGCGCCAGCAGCCAAATGCCAGGGGACCGGTCACCCCTCCACTTT
CDR3 protein: CASSQMPGDRSPLHF

D gene: -
clone size: once
J gene: TRBJ1-4
V gene: TRBV12-3/TRBV12-4
CDR3 DNA: TGTGCCAGCAGTTTGGGCGAAAAACTGTTTTTT
CDR3 protein: CASSLGEKLFF

D gene: -
clone size: once
J gene: TRBJ1-1
V gene: TRBV11-2
CDR3 DNA: TGTGCCAGCAGCTTTAACAGAGTGAACACTGAAGCTTTCTTT
CDR3 protein: CASSFNRVNTEAFF

D gene: TRBD1
clone size: once
J gene: TRBJ1-2
V gene: TRBV25-1
CDR3 DNA: TGTGCCAGCAGTGGGACAGGAGAGTCCTATGGCTACACCTTC
CDR3 protein: CASSGTGESYGYTF

D gene: -
clone size: -
J gene: TRBJ1-3
V gene: TRBV2
CDR3 DNA: TGTGCCAGCAGTGCCTACAATACAGGGATGGGAAACACCATATATTTT
CDR3 protein: CASSAYNTGMGNTIYF

D gene: TRBD2
clone size: once
J gene: TRBJ2-7
V gene: TRBV5-4
CDR3 DNA: TGTGCCAGCAGTAGCGGGGGACCTTCCTACGAGCAGTACTTC
CDR3 protein: CASSSGGPSYEQYF

D gene: -
clone size: -
J gene: TRBJ2-1
V gene: TRBV5-8
CDR3 DNA: TGTGCCAGCAGCTTGCCTGGGCGCTCCTACAATGAGCAGTTCTTC
CDR3 protein: CASSLPGRSYNEQFF

D gene: TRBD2
clone size: once
J gene: TRBJ2-1
V gene: TRBV3-1/TRBV3-2
CDR3 DNA: TGTGCCAGCAGCCAACTAGCGGGAGAAAACAATGAGCAGTTCTTC
CDR3 protein: CASSQLAGENNEQFF

D gene: -
clone size: -
J gene: TRBJ1-5
V gene: TRBV10-3
CDR3 DNA: TGTGCCATCAGTGAGAACAGGGATGGCAATCAGCCCCAGCATTTT
CDR3 protein: CAISENRDGNQPQHF

D gene: TRBD1
clone size: -
J gene: TRBJ1-6
V gene: TRBV5-6
CDR3 DNA: TGTGCCAGCAGCTTGGGGGCAGGGGGCTATAATTCACCCCTCCACTTT
CDR3 protein: CASSLGAGGYNSPLHF

D gene: TRBD2
clone size: -
J gene: TRBJ2-1
V gene: TRBV19
CDR3 DNA: TGTGCCAGTAGTCGGACTAGCGGCCATGAGCAGTTCTTC
CDR3 protein: CASSRTSGHEQFF

D gene: TRBD2
clone size: -
J gene: TRBJ2-5
V gene: TRBV19
CDR3 DNA: TGTGCCAGTAGTAATTGGGGGGGTACCCAAGAGACCCAGTACTTC
CDR3 protein: CASSNWGGTQETQYF

D gene: TRBD1
clone size: -
J gene: TRBJ1-2
V gene: TRBV7-9
CDR3 DNA: TGTGCCAGCAGCCCGAGCCGGGACAGGGCCTATGGCTACACCTTC
CDR3 protein: CASSPSRDRAYGYTF

D gene: -
clone size: -
J gene: TRBJ1-2
V gene: TRBV6-1
CDR3 DNA: TGTGCCAGCAGTGAAACCGCAAAGGGGAACTATGGCTACACCTTC
CDR3 protein: CASSETAKGNYGYTF

D gene: -
clone size: -
J gene: TRBJ2-1
V gene: TRBV5-1
CDR3 DNA: TGCGCCAGCAGCTCGACGGGAGTCGTGGGCAATGAGCAGTTCTTC
CDR3 protein: CASSSTGVVGNEQFF

D gene: TRBD1
clone size: -
J gene: TRBJ1-2
V gene: TRBV3-1/TRBV3-2
CDR3 DNA: TGTGCCAGCAGCCCGGGACAGGGGAACTATGGCTACACCTTC
CDR3 protein: CASSPGQGNYGYTF